This T cell receptor beta chain emerged from a study of ipilimumab plus nivolumab after autologous stem cell transplantation. Libraries were prepared by immunoSEQ multiplex PCR; TCRdb keeps only in-frame clonotypes and omits some of them. Of 17,000 or so clones detected, roughly three quarters appear once; the ten largest clones hold 35% to 40%. With regard to this clone: Its antigen is not known.

Overall study results and limits: The authors say TCR, Treg and microbiome findings warrant further study.

The CDR3 is 16 amino acids. Germline lookup yields CDR1 SGHDT and CDR2 YYEEEE. The J segment lost 4 bases and the V segment lost 5 bases, leaving 13 bases of the junction unmatched. Through week 26, nivolumab 3 mg/kg IV was given weeks 1, 4, 7, 10, then biweekly. The chain joins TRBV5-6 to TRBJ2-5; 8 positions agree with TRBD2. The sequencing used PBMCs, collected in a trial of ipilimumab plus nivolumab as post-transplant consolidation. The source is a male donor with diffuse large B-cell lymphoma. The chain's CDR3 is CASSPLTSERRETQYF. The CDR3 DNA reads as TGTGCCAGCAGTCCTCTGACTAGCGAGAGAAGAGAGACCCAGTACTTC. Looking up the rest from reference TRBV5-6 and TRBJ2-5 gives the full variable domain: DAGVTQSPTHLIKTRGQQVTLRCSPKSGHDTVSWYQQALGQGPQFIFQYYEEEERQRGNFPDRFSGHQFPNYSSELNVNALLLGDSALYLCASSPLTSERRETQYFGPGTRLLVL.